The following is a TCR beta chain sequence with its context. Its antigen is as yet unknown. The sample is drawn from a study of cytomegalovirus exposure and HLA in healthy donors. Notes on the study in general: Of the V segments, some could not be distinguished, including TRBV6-2 and TRBV6-3, and were excluded.

J lost 6 bases, V lost 2 bases, and 4 bases had no gene match. CDR1 and CDR2 (germline): GTSNPN, SVGIG (reference sequence). The CDR3 is 12 amino acids. The primer mix had 60 Vbeta and 13 Jbeta primers. Here immunoSEQ multiplex PCR was the method, and the copy in TCRdb shows in-frame clones only, minus some. The sample lists approximately 90,000 clones, approximately 77% occurring once. This sequence was found in a woman aged 40 to 49 in good health and CMV-seronegative. Sequencing was performed on PBMCs. The V gene is TRBV30, the J gene TRBJ2-7; 7 bases are shared with TRBD2. The CDR3 loop reads CAWSSGVGEQYF. The CDR3 region has the DNA TGTGCCTGGAGTAGCGGGGTCGGCGAGCAGTACTTC.